This T cell receptor (beta chain) emerged from a study of human thymus T cells. The study, taken as a whole, reports: There were highly overlapping thymic repertoires among unrelated individuals, as related research reported. Apparent skewing of V and J gene usage characterized both thymic and blood repertoires.

Profiled with immunoSEQ multiplex PCR; TCRdb holds only in-frame clones, not every one. The sample includes some 80,000 clones, 90% to 98% of them seen just once. Turning to this clone: Its antigen is unidentified.

During corrective heart surgery, resections were taken, and the thymus tissue came from them. Serving as donors were healthy Finnish infants, each of whom was having open corrective surgery for congenital heart defects. The sequence derives from a boy younger than two with a congenital heart defect but otherwise immunologically healthy. Sequenced: thymus tissue.

CDR3 nucleotides: TGTGCCAGCAGCTTCTCTTCCGGGACAGGGAACACCGGGGAGCTGTTTTTT. This gives the protein CASSFSSGTGNTGELFF. The J gene is TRBJ2-2, the V gene TRBV7-9; 8 bases are shared with TRBD1. The V gene end was trimmed by 3 bases and the J gene end by 1 base; junction bases not matched to a gene: 7. CDR3 length equals 17 residues. Germline-derived CDR1 and CDR2 are SEHNR and FQNEAQ (reference sequence).